This TCR beta chain is from a study of T-cell reconstitution after alpha-beta-depleted transplantation in children. CDR1 is SEHNR, CDR2 FQNEAQ, per germline (reference sequence). The trim removed 7 bases at V and 6 bases at J, leaving 7 bases unmatched. CDR3 length equals 13 residues. Unique molecular identifiers were incorporated into the prepared TCRbeta library. TCRdb redid the calling of the PCR reads with MiXCR, one entry per CDR3 protein. The sample consists of hundreds of thousands of distinct CDR3 sequences, over 15% of them appearing once. V and J are TRBV7-9 and TRBJ2-7; 9 nucleotides match TRBD2. The TCR comes from a human donor who donated a stem cell graft to a child with acute myeloid leukemia. The sequenced sample was PBMCs from the stem cell graft donor, obtained from the stem cell graft. As DNA, the CDR3 is TGTGCCAGCACCGAAGGGCGGGGGGGCGAGCAGTACTTC. Encoded protein: CASTEGRGGEQYF.